The sequence of this T cell receptor beta chain was determined in a study of shared clonotypes between healthy human individuals. Study-level information: The cohort comprised a couple of women and a few men. Their ages spanned 18 to 49 years.

TCRdb's copy holds only in-frame clones and misses some; the assay was immunoSEQ multiplex PCR. The repertoire holds around 330,000 clones, with roughly 70% as singletons. It was into CD45RA+ naive and CD45RA-negative memory subsets that the CD4+ cells were split. V gave up 9 bases and J gave up 6 bases; unmatched junction bases: 9. In germline, CDR1 is WNHNN, CDR2 SYGVQD (reference sequence). This CDR3 region has 16 residues. Study conclusions and caveats: Non-shared clonotypes were found to have lower generation probabilities than the clonotypes that were shared by all four of the sorted-subset donors. Investigators collected only blood, and repertoires in tissues likely differ.

About this clone: The target antigen is unknown.

V is TRBV10-1 and J is TRBJ2-3, with 16 bases fitting TRBD2. The sample was memory CD4+ T cells sorted from blood. Subset described: CD45RA-negative fraction. This TCR was recovered from a man younger than 40 in good health. This CDR3 reads CASPGTSGRARDTQYF. The CDR3 coding sequence is TGCGCCAGTCCAGGGACTAGCGGGAGGGCCCGGGATACGCAGTATTTT.